The rows below give T cell receptor beta chains drawn from one sample of a study of blood T cells in healthy people across ages. TCRdb processed the 5' RACE reads anew with MiXCR; each CDR3 protein has one entry. In the table there are some 1,000,000 distinct CDR3 sequences, about 23% of which are singletons. These records were also assigned to another study, of T cells of mothers and their children.

Sequenced: blood. The receptors here all came from a girl aged 2 to 9 in good health. Both conserved end residues are part of each CDR3. Each record gives: D gene, J gene, clone size, V gene, CDR3 protein, CDR3 DNA. D genes are given only for firm matches. Clone size is given for some rows only: seen once, a few or many times, or a class if the clone is expanded.

>TRBD1|TRBJ1-4|.|TRBV18
CASSPVPSQQGDEKLFF
TGTGCCAGCTCACCAGTCCCCAGCCAACAGGGGGATGAAAAACTGTTTTTT
>.|TRBJ2-1|.|TRBV28
CASRQASYNEQFF
TGTGCCAGCAGGCAGGCCTCCTACAATGAGCAGTTCTTC
>.|TRBJ2-5|few|TRBV7-9
CASSLGGMAETQYF
TGTGCCAGCAGCCTAGGGGGTATGGCCGAGACCCAGTACTTC
>.|TRBJ1-2|.|TRBV2
CASSEALLGSLGDTF
TGTGCCAGCAGTGAAGCGCTTTTAGGATCATTAGGCGACACCTTC
>TRBD2|TRBJ2-7|few|TRBV4-3
CASSQGPPQRGTDEQYF
TGCGCCAGCAGCCAAGGGCCCCCCCAGCGGGGGACGGACGAGCAGTACTTC
>.|TRBJ2-3|.|TRBV28
CASSLVGELRFGHQDPQYF
TGTGCCAGCAGTTTGGTAGGGGAATTACGTTTCGGACACCAAGATCCGCAGTATTTT
>TRBD2|TRBJ2-1|.|TRBV4-3
CASSQEVTSASYNEQFF
TGCGCCAGCAGCCAAGAGGTGACTAGCGCATCCTACAATGAGCAGTTCTTC
>.|TRBJ1-1|.|TRBV29-1
CSVERPGPEAFF
TGCAGCGTTGAAAGGCCCGGGCCCGAAGCTTTCTTT
>TRBD1|TRBJ2-6|few|TRBV29-1
CSVDKTGDGANVLTF
TGCAGCGTTGATAAGACAGGGGACGGGGCCAACGTCCTGACTTTC
>TRBD2|TRBJ2-3|few|TRBV7-6
CASSSEGTRAADTQYF
TGTGCCAGCAGCTCCGAGGGGACTAGGGCCGCAGATACGCAGTATTTT
>.|TRBJ1-2|.|TRBV6-5
CASSYQGMGYTF
TGTGCCAGCAGTTATCAGGGAATGGGCTACACCTTC
>.|TRBJ2-5|few|TRBV15
CATSRFKGLRTFEETQYF
TGTGCCACCAGCAGATTTAAGGGACTCCGAACATTCGAAGAGACCCAGTACTTC
>.|TRBJ2-1|few|TRBV27
CASSFGGSGEQFF
TGTGCCAGCAGTTTTGGGGGGTCGGGGGAGCAGTTCTTC
>.|TRBJ1-1|.|TRBV19
CATGTGTEAFF
TGTGCCACCGGGACGGGGACTGAAGCTTTCTTT
>.|TRBJ2-1|.|TRBV20-1
CSLIGGSYNEQFF
TGCAGTCTCATAGGGGGCTCCTACAATGAGCAGTTCTTC
>.|TRBJ2-7|.|TRBV11-2
CASSLDRWGPNPTYEQYF
TGTGCCAGCAGCTTAGATCGTTGGGGCCCGAACCCTACCTACGAGCAGTACTTC
>.|TRBJ2-1|many|TRBV13
CASSFYRVGEQFF
TGTGCCAGCAGCTTTTACAGAGTTGGCGAGCAGTTCTTC
>.|TRBJ1-5|.|TRBV20-1
CSAIDRSNQPQHF
TGCAGTGCTATTGACAGGAGCAATCAGCCCCAGCATTTT
>.|TRBJ2-5|few|TRBV5-8
CAGSLEVAIETQYF
TGTGCCGGCAGCTTGGAAGTAGCAATAGAGACCCAGTACTTC
>.|TRBJ2-1|.|TRBV28
CASSFRAVGSSYNEQFF
TGTGCCAGCAGTTTCCGGGCGGTGGGGAGCTCCTACAATGAGCAGTTCTTC
>.|TRBJ1-1|.|TRBV25-1
CASSASAERLNTEAFF
TGTGCCAGCAGTGCATCCGCCGAACGCTTGAACACTGAAGCTTTCTTT
>.|TRBJ1-4|.|TRBV15
CATSRDLLNKLFF
TGTGCCACCAGCAGAGATCTGCTAAATAAACTGTTTTTT
>.|TRBJ1-1|few|TRBV7-9
CASSWPGVNTEAFF
TGTGCCAGCAGCTGGCCGGGGGTGAACACTGAAGCTTTCTTT
>TRBD2|TRBJ2-1|.|TRBV7-9
CASSPGIISGGAYNEQFF
TGTGCCAGCAGCCCCGGGATAATTAGCGGGGGGGCCTACAATGAGCAGTTCTTC
>.|TRBJ2-5|.|TRBV11-2
CASSLEGRRPQETQYF
TGTGCCAGCAGCTTAGAGGGGAGAAGGCCACAAGAGACCCAGTACTTC
>.|TRBJ2-5|few|TRBV10-3
CASHSSRDEQETQYF
TGTGCCAGCCACTCCTCCCGGGACGAGCAAGAGACCCAGTACTTC
>.|TRBJ2-5|.|TRBV29-1
CSSGGGTGPEETQYF
TGCAGCTCTGGGGGAGGGACAGGCCCCGAAGAGACCCAGTACTTC
>TRBD1|TRBJ2-7|.|TRBV12-5
CASGLPRQGSYEQYF
TGTGCTAGTGGTTTGCCCCGACAGGGATCCTACGAGCAGTACTTC
>TRBD2|TRBJ2-2|.|TRBV4-3
CASSQAASGKNTGELFF
TGCGCCAGCAGCCAAGCGGCTAGCGGGAAGAACACCGGGGAGCTGTTTTTT
>.|TRBJ2-5|few|TRBV24-1
CATSDLIQETQYF
TGTGCCACCAGTGATTTGATCCAAGAGACCCAGTACTTC
>TRBD2|TRBJ2-5|many|TRBV3-1
CASSQDASGSETQYF
TGTGCCAGCAGCCAAGATGCTAGCGGGAGTGAGACCCAGTACTTC
>.|TRBJ2-1|.|TRBV19
CASSKTYNEQFF
TGTGCCAGTAGTAAAACCTACAATGAGCAGTTCTTC
>TRBD2|TRBJ2-3|.|TRBV4-1
CASSQDEREVDTDTQYF
TGCGCCAGCAGCCAAGATGAGCGGGAGGTAGACACAGATACGCAGTATTTT
>.|TRBJ1-1|.|TRBV6-5
CASSYSTVTEAFF
TGTGCCAGCAGTTACTCGACGGTGACTGAAGCTTTCTTT
>.|TRBJ2-7|few|TRBV10-3
CAISDGARNEQYF
TGTGCCATCAGTGATGGGGCTAGAAACGAGCAGTACTTC
>TRBD1|TRBJ2-5|.|TRBV7-8
CASSFGTGGSETQYF
TGTGCCAGCAGCTTTGGGACAGGGGGATCGGAGACCCAGTACTTC
>TRBD1|TRBJ1-4|.|TRBV11-2
CASSIGTGHEKLFF
TGTGCCAGCAGCATAGGGACAGGGCATGAAAAACTGTTTTTT
>.|TRBJ1-3|few|TRBV9
CASSVRGMGNTIYF
TGTGCCAGCAGCGTCCGGGGGATGGGAAACACCATATATTTT
>.|TRBJ2-2|.|TRBV28
CASSLNGWTLNTGELFF
TGTGCCAGCAGTTTAAATGGTTGGACACTGAACACCGGGGAGCTGTTTTTT
>.|TRBJ2-7|.|TRBV20-1
CSARQRPLEQYF
TGCAGTGCCCGTCAAAGGCCCCTCGAGCAGTACTTC
>.|TRBJ2-1|.|TRBV28
CASSKNFGLDNEQFF
TGTGCCAGCAGCAAAAACTTCGGGCTGGACAATGAGCAGTTCTTC
>.|TRBJ1-2|few|TRBV3-1
CASSPRLDSGYTF
TGTGCCAGCAGCCCCAGATTGGACTCTGGCTACACCTTC
>.|TRBJ1-4|.|TRBV7-9
CASSPVRNEKLFF
TGTGCCAGCAGCCCGGTGCGAAATGAAAAACTGTTTTTT
>.|TRBJ1-2|.|TRBV6-2/TRBV6-3
CASSYSRDYTF
TGTGCCAGCAGTTACTCCCGCGACTACACCTTC
>TRBD2|TRBJ2-4|.|TRBV12-3/TRBV12-4
CASSLSGIGRNIQYF
TGTGCCAGCAGTTTAAGCGGGATCGGGAGAAACATTCAGTACTTC
>.|TRBJ2-7|.|TRBV3-1
CASSQGGYGDEQYF
TGTGCCAGCAGCCAAGGTGGCTATGGGGACGAGCAGTACTTC
>.|TRBJ1-6|once|TRBV6-5
CASSLDSADSPLHF
TGTGCCAGCAGTTTGGACAGCGCAGATTCACCCCTCCACTTT
>.|TRBJ2-3|.|TRBV11-1
CASSLHRAFLLLPFTDTQYF
TGTGCCAGCAGCTTGCACAGGGCGTTTTTGTTGCTCCCTTTCACAGATACGCAGTATTTT
>.|TRBJ2-2|.|TRBV12-3/TRBV12-4
CASSPSLSGELFF
TGTGCCAGCAGTCCCAGTCTGAGCGGGGAGCTGTTTTTT
>TRBD1|TRBJ1-1|once|TRBV29-1
CSAAAGGTEAFF
TGCAGCGCTGCGGCAGGGGGCACTGAAGCTTTCTTT
>.|TRBJ2-5|.|TRBV20-1
CSAWQDKTQYF
TGCAGTGCCTGGCAGGATAAGACCCAGTACTTC
>.|TRBJ2-1|.|TRBV4-1
CASSQEGGDRKWEQFF
TGCGCCAGCAGCCAAGAAGGAGGGGACCGGAAATGGGAGCAGTTCTTC
>.|TRBJ2-5|few|TRBV3-1
CASSQAAGTPSQYF
TGTGCCAGCAGCCAAGCGGCGGGGACCCCTTCCCAGTACTTC